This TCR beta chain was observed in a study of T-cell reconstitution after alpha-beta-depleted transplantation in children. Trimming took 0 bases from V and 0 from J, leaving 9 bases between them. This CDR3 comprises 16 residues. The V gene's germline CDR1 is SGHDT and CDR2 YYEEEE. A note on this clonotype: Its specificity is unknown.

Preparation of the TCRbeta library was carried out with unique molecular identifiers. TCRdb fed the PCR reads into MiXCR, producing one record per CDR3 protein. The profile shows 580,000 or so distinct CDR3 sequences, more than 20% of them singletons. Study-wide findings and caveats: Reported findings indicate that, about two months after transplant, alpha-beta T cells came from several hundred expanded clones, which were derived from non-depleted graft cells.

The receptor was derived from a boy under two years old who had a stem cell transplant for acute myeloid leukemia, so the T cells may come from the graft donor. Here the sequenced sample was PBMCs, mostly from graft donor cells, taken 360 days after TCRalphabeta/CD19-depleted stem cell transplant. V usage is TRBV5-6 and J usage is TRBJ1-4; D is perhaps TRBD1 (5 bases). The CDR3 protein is CASSLGDSATNEKLFF. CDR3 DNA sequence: TGTGCCAGCAGCTTGGGCGACAGTGCAACTAATGAAAAACTGTTTTTT.